The 25 T cell receptor beta chains below come from one sample, sequenced in a study of shared clonotypes between healthy human individuals. This table comes from immunoSEQ multiplex PCR, and its TCRdb copy is limited to in-frame clones, with some not included. The sample has 600,000 or so clones; about 95% are singletons. Naivety among CD8 cells was defined by CD45RO negativity and positive CCR7 selection, thereby excluding terminally differentiated effector memory CD45RA+ cells. The sample comprised naive CD8+ T cells sorted from blood. Receptors were obtained from a woman aged 25 to 39 in good health.

The CDR3 spells CASRGQGWVYEQYF. In DNA, the CDR3 is TGTGCCAGCAGGGGACAGGGCTGGGTATACGAGCAGTACTTC. This chain uses TRBV2 with TRBJ2-7; 9 nucleotides match TRBD1. The ends lost 6 bases at V and 4 bases at J; junction bases unmatched: 7. The CDR3 covers 14 residues. Looked up from germline, CDR1 is SNHLY and CDR2 is FYNNEI.

V gene TRBV4-1 combines with J gene TRBJ2-7; D call uncertain. The V and J ends lost 2 bases and 3 bases respectively, with 8 bases between them. The CDR3 is made up of 13 amino acids. CDR1 and CDR2 from the germline V gene are MGHRA and YSYEKL. The CDR3 nucleotides read TGCGCCAGCAGCCAACAACAGAACTACGAGCAGTACTTC. The encoded protein is CASSQQQNYEQYF.

The chain employs TRBV19 and TRBJ2-5; a weak D match, TRBD1 (5 bases). Germline lookup yields CDR1 LNHDA and CDR2 SQIVND (reference sequence). The germline V and J ends were trimmed by 3 bases and 0 bases, with 11 bases remaining between them. This CDR3 spans 15 amino acids. The CDR3 coding sequence is TGTGCCAGTAGTATTTGGGGCGGCAACCAAGAGACCCAGTACTTC. It yields the protein CASSIWGGNQETQYF. The full variable domain, completed using reference TRBV19 and TRBJ2-5, is DGGITQSPKYLFRKEGQNVTLSCEQNLNHDAMYWYRQDPGQGLRLIYYSQIVNDFQKGDIAEGYSVSREKKESFPLTVTSAQKNPTAFYLCASSIWGGNQETQYFGPGTRLLVL.

The V gene is TRBV7-9, the J gene TRBJ2-1; 10 bases match TRBD1. J lost 8 bases, V lost 4 bases, and 2 bases had no gene match. Germline CDR1 and CDR2: SEHNR and FQNEAQ (reference sequence). There are 13 residues in the CDR3. CDR3 coding DNA: TGTGCCAGCAGCTCCGGGACAGGGGATGAGCAGTTCTTC. Its translation: CASSSGTGDEQFF.

This chain uses TRBV11-1 with TRBJ1-4; D ambiguous. Trimming took 5 bases from V and 8 from J, leaving 12 bases between them. The CDR3 spans 13 residues. Germline CDR1 SGHAT, CDR2 FQDESV (reference sequence). CDR3 protein: CASSTWTAEKLFF. The CDR3 DNA reads TGTGCCAGCAGCACCTGGACGGCAGAAAAACTGTTTTTT.

The CDR3 is CASRDYLGTGDNEKLFF. The DNA for the CDR3 is TGTGCCAGCAGGGACTACCTCGGGACAGGGGACAATGAAAAACTGTTTTTT. This sequence joins TRBV28 and TRBJ1-4, with 10 bases aligning to TRBD1. CDR1 and CDR2 (germline): MDHEN, SYDVKM. V trimming: 6 bases; J trimming: 5 bases; junction bases outside the gene matches: 12. The CDR3 consists of 17 residues.

V and J are TRBV19 and TRBJ2-2; 9 bases map to TRBD2. Looked up from germline, CDR1 is LNHDA and CDR2 is SQIVND (reference sequence). The CDR3 runs 14 residues. V shed 7 bases, J shed 7 bases, and the junction held 7 bases outside the gene matches. CDR3 in DNA: TGTGCCAGTAATGACGCGGGAGGGTTCGGGGAGCTGTTTTTT. Its translation is CASNDAGGFGELFF.

This clone was seen just once. V usage is TRBV7-8 and J usage is TRBJ1-1; maybe TRBD1 (5 bases). Deletions cut 0 bases from V and 0 bases from J, with 14 bases between. The germline gives CDR1 SGHVS, CDR2 FQNEAQ. CDR3 size: 17 residues. CDR3 amino acids: CASSLALIGTVNTEAFF. The CDR3 DNA sequence: TGTGCCAGCAGCTTAGCTCTTATTGGGACCGTGAACACTGAAGCTTTCTTT.

The V gene is TRBV29-1, the J gene TRBJ2-1; TRBD1 aligns across 11 bases. The V segment lost 6 bases and the J segment 7 bases; nucleotides outside the gene matches: 2. The CDR3 consists of 12 residues. The germline gives CDR1 SQVTM, CDR2 ANQGSEA. DNA of the CDR3: TGCAGCGTCGGACAGGGGGCGAATGAGCAGTTCTTC. This sequence encodes CSVGQGANEQFF.

The rearrangement links TRBV5-8 to TRBJ2-7; no reliable D call. V dropped 4 bases and J dropped 6 bases, with 17 bases sitting between them. The CDR3 consists of 14 residues. The germline gives CDR1 SGHTS, CDR2 YDEGEE. CDR3 DNA: TGTGCCAGCAGCCCAAGTGGGGTCGGCGGCGAGCAGTACTTC. Translation gives CASSPSGVGGEQYF. Full variable domain (missing parts from reference TRBV5-8 and TRBJ2-7): EAGVTQSPTHLIKTRGQQATLRCSPISGHTSVYWYQQALGLGLQFLLWYDEGEERNRGNFPPRFSGRQFPNYSSELNVNALELEDSALYLCASSPSGVGGEQYFGPGTRLTVT.

This clone was counted a single time. The chain uses TRBV10-1 and TRBJ2-7; TRBD1 matches at 8 bases. The CDR3 loop spans 14 amino acids. V lost 7 bases to trimming and J lost 3 bases; unmatched junction nucleotides: 8. Per the germline V gene, CDR1 is WNHNN and CDR2 is SYGVQD (reference sequence). CDR3 nucleotide sequence: TGCGCCAGCAATGACAGGGGAAGCGGCTACGAGCAGTACTTC. Amino acids: CASNDRGSGYEQYF.

The chain combines TRBV7-9 with TRBJ2-5; TRBD2 might be the D (6 bases). The better agreement between TRBJ2-7 and the DNA end casts doubt on the J call. This CDR3 is 17 amino acids long. Germline CDR1 is SEHNR and CDR2 is FQNEAQ (reference sequence). The CDR3 DNA reads as TGTGCCAGCAGCTCGGCGGGAATGTTCGGGAGCTCCTACGAGCAGTACTTC. The encoded protein is CASSSAGMFGSSYEQYF.

The CDR3 is CASSEDSLDEQYF. CDR3 in DNA: TGTGCCAGCAGTGAGGACAGTCTGGACGAGCAGTACTTC. The chain is built from TRBV2 and TRBJ2-7; the D gene is possibly TRBD1 (6 bases). Germline CDR1 SNHLY, CDR2 FYNNEI. V was cut by 3 bases and J by 5 bases, with 11 bases left in between. This CDR3 is 13 amino acids long.

The chain carries TRBV5-4 and TRBJ2-5; D is possibly TRBD1 or TRBD2 (5 bases each). Near its end, the DNA agrees better with TRBJ2-7, so the J call may be wrong. The CDR3 totals 17 residues. Germline V gene sequence: CDR1 SGHNT, CDR2 YYREEE (reference sequence). The CDR3 DNA sequence: TGTGCCAGCAGCTCGGACGGGACCACCCTTTCCTCCTACGAGCAGTACTTC. This encodes CASSSDGTTLSSYEQYF.

The gene calls are TRBV5-1 and TRBJ2-7; 9 bases fit TRBD1. This CDR3 comprises 14 residues. With V trimmed by 3 bases and J by 5 bases, 6 bases remained unmatched. Germline V gene data show CDR1 as SGHRS and CDR2 as YFSETQ. CDR3 in DNA: TGCGCCAGCAGCTCGGGACAGGGATTAAACGAGCAGTACTTC. Protein sequence: CASSSGQGLNEQYF.

The rearrangement links TRBV28 to TRBJ2-3; 7 positions match TRBD2. The V and J ends lost 6 bases and 2 bases, in that order; junction bases with no gene match: 8. CDR1 is MDHEN and CDR2 is SYDVKM in the germline V gene. This CDR3 has 15 residues. This chain's CDR3 is CASRKLATYTDTQYF. CDR3 bases: TGTGCCAGCAGGAAACTAGCGACATACACAGATACGCAGTATTTT.

The CDR3 DNA sequence: TGTGCCAGCAGTCCCACCCGAGCGGTTACCTACGAGCAGTACTTC. As protein: CASSPTRAVTYEQYF. The chain couples TRBV27 to TRBJ2-7; maybe TRBD2 (5 bases). Trimming shortened V by 5 bases and J by 2 bases, and 16 bases separated the two germline ends. Per the germline V gene, CDR1 is MNHEY and CDR2 is SMNVEV (reference sequence). This CDR3 comprises 15 residues.

The chain links TRBV6-6 to TRBJ1-6, with a tentative D call TRBD1 (5 bases). The germline V gene encodes CDR1 MNHNY and CDR2 SVGAGI (reference sequence). This CDR3 contains 15 residues. V was cut by 6 bases and J by 14 bases, with 23 bases left in between. DNA of the CDR3: TGTGCCAGCAGGGGGACGACAGACCCAAATTGGGCCCTCCACTTT. Translated, it gives CASRGTTDPNWALHF.

V and J are TRBV29-1 and TRBJ2-7, with a weak D call TRBD2 (6 bases). V dropped 3 bases and J dropped 6 bases, with 12 bases sitting between them. The germline V gene has CDR1 SQVTM and CDR2 ANQGSEA. The CDR3 contains 12 residues. The CDR3 sequence: CSVDGQGGEQYF. CDR3 nucleotides: TGCAGCGTTGATGGGCAGGGAGGCGAGCAGTACTTC.

The chain uses TRBV5-4 and TRBJ2-7; 7 nucleotides agree with TRBD2. Trimming cost V 2 bases and J 3 bases; bases outside gene matches: 5. Germline V gene data show CDR1 as SGHNT and CDR2 as YYREEE (reference sequence). CDR3 length equals 14 residues. Here the CDR3 DNA reads TGTGCCAGCAGCTTACCTAGCGGAAACTACGAGCAGTACTTC. This codes for CASSLPSGNYEQYF.

The chain joins TRBV4-1 to TRBJ1-2; the D is unclear. Germline assignment: CDR1 MGHRA and CDR2 YSYEKL. The CDR3 has 14 residues. Trimming took 0 bases from V and 4 from J, leaving 9 bases between them. Written as DNA, the CDR3 is TGCGCCAGCAGCCAAGAACGAGGGTCCTATGGCTACACCTTC. Encoded protein: CASSQERGSYGYTF.

The chain carries TRBV5-8 and TRBJ1-1; D not resolved. CDR3 length: 13 residues. Between the trimmed V and J ends, which lost 2 bases and 0 bases, there was a span of 5 bases. CDR1 and CDR2 (germline): SGHTS, YDEGEE. CDR3 amino acids: CASSFVVNTEAFF. DNA of the CDR3: TGTGCCAGCAGCTTTGTAGTGAACACTGAAGCTTTCTTT.

Comments on this clone: This same CDR3 is encoded by further DNA sequences in the sample. The rearrangement uses TRBV13 and TRBJ2-7; D call uncertain. Germline lookup yields CDR1 PRHDT and CDR2 FYEKMQ (reference sequence). This CDR3 is 13 amino acids long. The V end was cut by 0 bases, the J end by 3 bases, with 6 bases between. The CDR3 protein is CASSLGRGYEQYF. Here the CDR3 DNA reads TGTGCCAGCAGCTTAGGCCGCGGCTACGAGCAGTACTTC.

The chain couples TRBV21-1 to TRBJ2-7; the DNA was not compared with TRBD1, the D call given in the table. TRBV21-1 is marked as a pseudogene. The CDR3 consists of 17 residues. The CDR3 protein is CASSKERQGAMSYEQYF. CDR3 coding DNA: TGTGCCAGCAGCAAAGAGCGGCAGGGGGCGATGTCCTACGAGCAGTACTTC.

This chain joins TRBV9 and TRBJ2-1; unclear D gene. Germline assignment: CDR1 SGDLS and CDR2 YYNGEE. V lost 0 bases, J lost 1 base, and 11 bases lay in between. There are 16 residues in the CDR3. Here the CDR3 DNA reads TGTGCCAGCAGCGTAGCTTCTGGCGGATCCTACAATGAGCAGTTCTTC. This encodes CASSVASGGSYNEQFF.